The 4 T cell receptor beta chains presented below share a single source sample, sequenced in a study of T cell repertoires in cytomegalovirus infection. Via MiXCR, TCRdb re-called the reads, giving one row per CDR3 protein. The profile covers 830,000 or so distinct CDR3 sequences, with approximately 32% appearing a single time and roughly 12% taken by the ten largest. The antigens of these receptors remain unknown. The source material was cultured CD8+ T cells from PBMCs, sampled from culture after CMV antigen stimulation. The source is a human donor in good health (CMV status not recorded). Some clones in this sample may be carry-over from other donors' samples.

This chain uses TRBV4-1 with TRBJ2-7; 7 bases line up with TRBD2. The germline CDR1 and CDR2 sequences are MGHRA and YSYEKL. The CDR3 covers 14 residues. V lost 0 bases and J lost 7; bases outside the gene matches: 6. CDR3 region: CASSQDRRGEEQYF. The DNA for the CDR3 is TGCGCCAGCAGCCAAGATCGTCGGGGGGAAGAGCAGTACTTC.

The V call is TRBV7-9, the J call TRBJ2-7; D is uncertain. V shed 8 bases and J shed 0 bases, with 11 bases lying between them. Germline CDR1 and CDR2: SEHNR and FQNEAQ (reference sequence). The CDR3 runs 13 residues. The CDR3 DNA sequence: TGTGCCAGCTCCCCACGGAACTCCTACGAGCAGTACTTC. Protein product: CASSPRNSYEQYF.

This chain joins TRBV12-3 or TRBV12-4 and TRBJ1-4, with TRBD1 identical over 8 bases. V shed 4 bases, J shed 8 bases, and the junction held 6 bases outside the gene matches. This CDR3 has 14 amino acids. CDR3 nucleotide sequence: TGTGCCAGCAGTTCAGGGGGCAGGGGGGAAAAACTGTTTTTT. Its protein product is CASSSGGRGEKLFF.

The chain joins TRBV20-1 to TRBJ1-5; TRBD1 matches 9 bases. CDR1 and CDR2 (germline): DFQATT, SNEGSKA (reference sequence). The J segment lost 6 bases and the V segment lost 0 bases, leaving 6 bases of the junction unmatched. CDR3 length: 15 amino acids. The DNA for the CDR3 is TGCAGTGCTAGAGATCCAGGGACAGGGATTCAGCCCCAGCATTTT. Protein: CSARDPGTGIQPQHF.